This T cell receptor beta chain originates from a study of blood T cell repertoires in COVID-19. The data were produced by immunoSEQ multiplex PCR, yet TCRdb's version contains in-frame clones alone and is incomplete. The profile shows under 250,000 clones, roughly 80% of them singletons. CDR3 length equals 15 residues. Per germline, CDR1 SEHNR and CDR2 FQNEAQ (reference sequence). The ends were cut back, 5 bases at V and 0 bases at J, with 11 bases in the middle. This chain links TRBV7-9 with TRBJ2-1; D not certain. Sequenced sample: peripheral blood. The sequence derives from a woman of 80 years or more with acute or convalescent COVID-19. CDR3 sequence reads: CASSPNWYSYNEQFF. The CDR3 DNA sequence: TGTGCCAGCAGCCCGAACTGGTACTCCTACAATGAGCAGTTCTTC. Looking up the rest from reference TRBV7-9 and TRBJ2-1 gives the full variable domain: DTGVSQNPRHKITKRGQNVTFRCDPISEHNRLYWYRQTLGQGPEFLTYFQNEAQLEKSRLLSDRFSAERPKGSFSTLEIQRTEQGDSAMYLCASSPNWYSYNEQFFGPGTRLTVL.